This TCR beta chain was found in a study of blood T cell repertoires in COVID-19. Whole-study context: Material from acute and convalescent COVID-19 was sourced from the United States, Italy and Spain. From T cells, B-cell-depleted T cells, or PBMCs came the material, which was cDNA or gDNA.

Residents of about two dozen US areas, aged about 18 to 89 years, made up the participants. Shortly before study entry, within 2 weeks, exposed participants had met a COVID-19 case. Clones were sequenced by immunoSEQ multiplex PCR, and TCRdb holds only the in-frame ones, with some missing. Seen here are 140,000 or so clones, about 84% observed once, and the top ten hold 1.5% to 2%. The germline CDR1 and CDR2 sequences are SGHNT and YENEEA. Trimming took 0 bases from V and 1 from J, leaving 9 bases between them. The CDR3 length is 15 residues. The clonotype comes from a woman aged 18-29 years who had been exposed to COVID-19. Sequenced sample: PBMCs or T cells enriched from blood (not recorded which). The gene calls are TRBV11-3 and TRBJ2-5; weak D call: TRBD2 (6 bases). The CDR3 DNA sequence: TGTGCCAGCAGCTTAGAAGCGGGCCGCCAAGAGACCCAGTACTTC. Translation gives CASSLEAGRQETQYF. The full variable domain, rest sourced from reference TRBV11-3 and TRBJ2-5, is EAGVVQSPRYKIIEKKQPVAFWCNPISGHNTLYWYLQNLGQGPELLIRYENEEAVDDSQLPKDRFSAERLKGVDSTLKIQPAELGDSAVYLCASSLEAGRQETQYFGPGTRLLVL.